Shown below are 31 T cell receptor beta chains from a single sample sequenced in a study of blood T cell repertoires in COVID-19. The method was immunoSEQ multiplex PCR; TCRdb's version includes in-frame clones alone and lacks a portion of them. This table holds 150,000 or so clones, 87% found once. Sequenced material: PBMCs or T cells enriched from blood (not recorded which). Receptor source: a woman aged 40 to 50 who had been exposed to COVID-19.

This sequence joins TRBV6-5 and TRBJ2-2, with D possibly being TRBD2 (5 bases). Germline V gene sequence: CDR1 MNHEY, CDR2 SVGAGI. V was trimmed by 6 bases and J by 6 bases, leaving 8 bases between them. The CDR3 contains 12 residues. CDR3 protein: CASRGDAGELFF. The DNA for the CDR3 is TGTGCCAGCAGGGGAGATGCCGGGGAGCTGTTTTTT.

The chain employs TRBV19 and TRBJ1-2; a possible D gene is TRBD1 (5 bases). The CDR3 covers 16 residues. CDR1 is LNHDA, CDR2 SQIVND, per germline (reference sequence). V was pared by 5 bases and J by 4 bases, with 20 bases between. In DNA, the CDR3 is TGTGCCAGTAGTGCAGGTAGAACAGGACCCAGCTATGGCTACACCTTC. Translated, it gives CASSAGRTGPSYGYTF.

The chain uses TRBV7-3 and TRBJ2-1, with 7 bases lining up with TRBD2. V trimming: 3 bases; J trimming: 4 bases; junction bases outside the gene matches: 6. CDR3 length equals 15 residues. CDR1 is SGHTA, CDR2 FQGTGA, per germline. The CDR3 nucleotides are TGTGCCAGCAGCTTTGACAGCGGGACTTACAATGAGCAGTTCTTC. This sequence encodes CASSFDSGTYNEQFF.

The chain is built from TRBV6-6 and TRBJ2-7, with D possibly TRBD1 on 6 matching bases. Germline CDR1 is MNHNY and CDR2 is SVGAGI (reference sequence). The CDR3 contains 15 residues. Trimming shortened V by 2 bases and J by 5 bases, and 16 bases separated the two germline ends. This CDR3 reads CASSYQGSRENEQYF. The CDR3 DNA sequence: TGTGCCAGCAGTTACCAGGGGTCCAGGGAAAACGAGCAGTACTTC.

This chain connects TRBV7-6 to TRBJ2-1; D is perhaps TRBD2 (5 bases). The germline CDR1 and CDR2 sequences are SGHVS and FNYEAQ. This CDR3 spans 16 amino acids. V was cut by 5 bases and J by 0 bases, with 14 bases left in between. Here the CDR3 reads CASSPTGGSSYNEQFF. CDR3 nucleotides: TGTGCCAGCAGCCCCACCGGTGGGAGCTCCTACAATGAGCAGTTCTTC.

DNA of the CDR3: TGCGCCAGCAGCCGCGCCGGAGGGAACTCTGGAAACACCATATATTTT. Translation gives CASSRAGGNSGNTIYF. The rearrangement uses TRBV4-1 and TRBJ1-3; D gene ambiguous. CDR1 is MGHRA, CDR2 YSYEKL, per germline. V dropped 4 bases and J dropped 0 bases, with 13 bases sitting between them. The length of the CDR3 is 16 residues.

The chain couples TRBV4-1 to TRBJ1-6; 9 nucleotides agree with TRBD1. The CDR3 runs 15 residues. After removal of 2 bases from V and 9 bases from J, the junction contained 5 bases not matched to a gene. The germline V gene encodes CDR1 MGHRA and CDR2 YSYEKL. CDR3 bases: TGCGCCAGCAGCCAACTCGGACAGGGGATTTCACCCCTCCACTTT. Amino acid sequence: CASSQLGQGISPLHF.

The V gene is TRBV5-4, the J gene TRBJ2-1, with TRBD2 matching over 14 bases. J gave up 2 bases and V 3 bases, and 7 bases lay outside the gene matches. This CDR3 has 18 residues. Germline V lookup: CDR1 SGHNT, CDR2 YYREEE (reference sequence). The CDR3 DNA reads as TGTGCCAGCAGCTCGCCGGGACTAGCGGGGGCGGCCTACAATGAGCAGTTCTTC. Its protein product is CASSSPGLAGAAYNEQFF.

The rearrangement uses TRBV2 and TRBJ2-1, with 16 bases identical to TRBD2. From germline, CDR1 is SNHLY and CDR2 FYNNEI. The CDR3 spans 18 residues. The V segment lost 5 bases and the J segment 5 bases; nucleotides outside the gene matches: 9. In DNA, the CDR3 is TGTGCCAGCAGTCAACCGGGACTAGCGGGGGGGCACCACAATGAGCAGTTCTTC. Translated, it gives CASSQPGLAGGHHNEQFF.

Here the CDR3 DNA reads TGTGCCAGCAGCTCGCCCAGGCATACGTACACTGAAGCTTTCTTT. This gives the protein CASSSPRHTYTEAFF. The chain joins TRBV11-2 to TRBJ1-1; D not certain. The CDR3 is 15 amino acids. Germline V gene data show CDR1 as SGHAT and CDR2 as FQNNGV. Trimming shortened V by 4 bases and J by 3 bases, and 15 bases separated the two germline ends.

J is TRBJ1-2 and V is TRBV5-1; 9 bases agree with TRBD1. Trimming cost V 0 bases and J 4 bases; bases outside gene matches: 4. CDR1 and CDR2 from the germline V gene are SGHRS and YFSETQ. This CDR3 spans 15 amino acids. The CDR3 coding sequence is TGCGCCAGCAGCTTGGGGGACAGGGAGCCCTATGGCTACACCTTC. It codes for CASSLGDREPYGYTF.

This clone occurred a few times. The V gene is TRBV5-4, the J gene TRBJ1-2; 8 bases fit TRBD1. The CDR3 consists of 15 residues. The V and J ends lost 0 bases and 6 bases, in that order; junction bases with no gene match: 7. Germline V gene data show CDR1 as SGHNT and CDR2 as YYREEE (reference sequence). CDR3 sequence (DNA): TGTGCCAGCAGCTTGGTTGCAGGGGGCCAGAATGGCTACACCTTC. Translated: CASSLVAGGQNGYTF. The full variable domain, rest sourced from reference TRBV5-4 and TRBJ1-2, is ETGVTQSPTHLIKTRGQQVTLRCSSQSGHNTVSWYQQALGQGPQFIFQYYREEENGRGNFPPRFSGLQFPNYSSELNVNALELDDSALYLCASSLVAGGQNGYTFGSGTRLTVV.

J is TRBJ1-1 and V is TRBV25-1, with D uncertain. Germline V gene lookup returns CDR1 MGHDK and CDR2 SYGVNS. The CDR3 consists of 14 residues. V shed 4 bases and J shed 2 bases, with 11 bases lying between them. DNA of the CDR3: TGTGCCAGCAGTGTTGACGGGATTAACACTGAAGCTTTCTTT. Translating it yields CASSVDGINTEAFF.

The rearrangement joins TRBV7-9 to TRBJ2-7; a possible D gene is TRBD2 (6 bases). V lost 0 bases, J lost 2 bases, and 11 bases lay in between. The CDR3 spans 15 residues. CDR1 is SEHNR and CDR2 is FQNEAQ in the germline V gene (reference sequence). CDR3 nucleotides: TGTGCCAGCAGCTTAGCGACACGGGGGACCTACGAGCAGTACTTC. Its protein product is CASSLATRGTYEQYF.

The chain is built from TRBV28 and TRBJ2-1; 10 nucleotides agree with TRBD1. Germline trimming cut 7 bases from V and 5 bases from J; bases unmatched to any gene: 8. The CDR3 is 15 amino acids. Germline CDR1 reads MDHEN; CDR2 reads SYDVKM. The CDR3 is CASKISGTGDNEQFF. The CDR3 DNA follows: TGTGCCAGCAAAATCTCCGGGACAGGGGACAATGAGCAGTTCTTC.

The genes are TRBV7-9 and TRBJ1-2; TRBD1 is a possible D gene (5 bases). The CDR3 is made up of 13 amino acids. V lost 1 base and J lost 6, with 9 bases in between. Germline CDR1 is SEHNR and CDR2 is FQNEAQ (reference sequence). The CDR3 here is CASSLGSGDGYTF. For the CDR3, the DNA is TGTGCCAGCAGCTTAGGGTCGGGGGATGGCTACACCTTC.

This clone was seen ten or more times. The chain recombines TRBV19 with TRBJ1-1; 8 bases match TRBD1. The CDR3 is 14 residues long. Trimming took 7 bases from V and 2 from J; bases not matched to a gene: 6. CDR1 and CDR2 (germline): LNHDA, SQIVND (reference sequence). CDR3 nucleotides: TGTGCCAGTACTCCGACAGGGGTTAACACTGAAGCTTTCTTT. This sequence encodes CASTPTGVNTEAFF.

CDR3 loop: CSAQGSNQPQHF. The CDR3 DNA is TGCAGCGCCCAGGGTAGCAATCAGCCCCAGCATTTT. The chain recombines TRBV29-1 with TRBJ1-5, with TRBD1 as a possible D gene (5 bases). The CDR3 extends over 12 amino acids. Trimming removed 7 bases at V and 0 bases at J, with 7 bases between. Looked up from germline, CDR1 is SQVTM and CDR2 is ANQGSEA.

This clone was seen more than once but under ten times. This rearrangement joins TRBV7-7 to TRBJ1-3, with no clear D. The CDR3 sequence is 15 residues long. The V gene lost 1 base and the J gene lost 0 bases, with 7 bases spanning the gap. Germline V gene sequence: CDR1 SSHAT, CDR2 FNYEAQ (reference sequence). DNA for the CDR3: TGTGCCAGCAGCTTAGGGGAGGGCTCTGGAAACACCATATATTTT. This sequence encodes CASSLGEGSGNTIYF. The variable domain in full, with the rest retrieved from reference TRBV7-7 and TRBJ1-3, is GAGVSQSPRYKVTKRGQDVTLRCDPISSHATLYWYQQALGQGPEFLTYFNYEAQPDKSGLPSDRFSAERPEGSISTLTIQRTEQRDSAMYRCASSLGEGSGNTIYFGEGSWLTVV.

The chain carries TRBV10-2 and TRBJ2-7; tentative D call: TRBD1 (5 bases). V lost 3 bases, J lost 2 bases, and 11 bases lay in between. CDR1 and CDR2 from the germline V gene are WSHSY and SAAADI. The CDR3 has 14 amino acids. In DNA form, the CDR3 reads TGCGCCAGCAGTGATAGGGGCAGCACCTACGAGCAGTACTTC. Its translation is CASSDRGSTYEQYF.

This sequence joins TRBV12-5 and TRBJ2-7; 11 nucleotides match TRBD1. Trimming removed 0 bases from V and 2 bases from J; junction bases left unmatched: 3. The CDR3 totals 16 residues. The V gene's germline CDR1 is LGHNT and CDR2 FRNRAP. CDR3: CASGLVLGQGAYEQYF. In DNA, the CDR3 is TGTGCTAGTGGTTTGGTACTGGGACAGGGGGCCTACGAGCAGTACTTC.

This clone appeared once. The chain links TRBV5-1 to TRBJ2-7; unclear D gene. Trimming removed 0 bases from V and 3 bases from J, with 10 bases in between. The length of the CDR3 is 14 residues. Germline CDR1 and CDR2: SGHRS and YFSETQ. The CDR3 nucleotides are TGCGCCAGCAGCTTGGCTTCTCGGGTCTACGAGCAGTACTTC. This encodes CASSLASRVYEQYF.

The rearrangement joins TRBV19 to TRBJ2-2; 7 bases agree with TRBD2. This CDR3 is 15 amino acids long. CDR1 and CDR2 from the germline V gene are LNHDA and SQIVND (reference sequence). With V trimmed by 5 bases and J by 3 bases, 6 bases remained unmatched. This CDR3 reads CASSGLERDTGELFF. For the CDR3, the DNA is TGTGCCAGTAGTGGACTAGAGCGGGACACCGGGGAGCTGTTTTTT.

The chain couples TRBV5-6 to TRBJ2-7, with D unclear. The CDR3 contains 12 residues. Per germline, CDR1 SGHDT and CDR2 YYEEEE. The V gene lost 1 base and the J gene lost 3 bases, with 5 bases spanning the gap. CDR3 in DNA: TGTGCCAGCAGCTTGTGGAGCTACGAGCAGTACTTC. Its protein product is CASSLWSYEQYF.

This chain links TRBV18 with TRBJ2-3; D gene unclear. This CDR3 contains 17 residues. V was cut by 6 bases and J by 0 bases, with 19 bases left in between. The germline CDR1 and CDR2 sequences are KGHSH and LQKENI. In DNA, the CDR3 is TGTGCCAGCTCCCGCGAAGTTCGGGTAAGAAGCACAGATACGCAGTATTTT. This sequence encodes CASSREVRVRSTDTQYF.

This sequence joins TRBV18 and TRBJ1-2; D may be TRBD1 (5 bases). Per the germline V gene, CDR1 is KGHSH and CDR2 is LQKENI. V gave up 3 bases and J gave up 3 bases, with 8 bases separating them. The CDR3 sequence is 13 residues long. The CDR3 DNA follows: TGTGCCAGCTCACCTCAGGGTGACTATGGCTACACCTTC. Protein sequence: CASSPQGDYGYTF.

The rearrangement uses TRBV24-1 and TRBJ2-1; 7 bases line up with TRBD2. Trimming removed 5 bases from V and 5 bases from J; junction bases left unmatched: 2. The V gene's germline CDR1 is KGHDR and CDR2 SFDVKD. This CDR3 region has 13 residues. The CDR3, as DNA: TGTGCCACCAGTGCCACTAGCGACAATGAGCAGTTCTTC. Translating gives CATSATSDNEQFF.

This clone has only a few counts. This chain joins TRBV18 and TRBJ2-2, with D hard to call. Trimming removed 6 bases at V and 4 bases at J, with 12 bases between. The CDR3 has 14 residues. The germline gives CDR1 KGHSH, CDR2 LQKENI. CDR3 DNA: TGTGCCAGCTCCCTTGAAGTCGGCACCGGGGAGCTGTTTTTT. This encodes CASSLEVGTGELFF.

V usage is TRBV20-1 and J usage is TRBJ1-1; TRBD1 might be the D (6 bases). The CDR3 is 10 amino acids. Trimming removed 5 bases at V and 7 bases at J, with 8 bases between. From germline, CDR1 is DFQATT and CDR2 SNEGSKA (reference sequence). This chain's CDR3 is CSAGQREAFF. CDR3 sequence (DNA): TGCAGTGCTGGACAGCGTGAAGCTTTCTTT.

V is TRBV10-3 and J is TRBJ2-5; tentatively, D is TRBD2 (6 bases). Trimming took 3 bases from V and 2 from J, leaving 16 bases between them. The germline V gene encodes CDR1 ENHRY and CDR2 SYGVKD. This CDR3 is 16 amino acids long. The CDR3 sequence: CAISEMREWRQETQYF. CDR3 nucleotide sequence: TGTGCCATCAGTGAAATGCGGGAATGGAGACAAGAGACCCAGTACTTC.

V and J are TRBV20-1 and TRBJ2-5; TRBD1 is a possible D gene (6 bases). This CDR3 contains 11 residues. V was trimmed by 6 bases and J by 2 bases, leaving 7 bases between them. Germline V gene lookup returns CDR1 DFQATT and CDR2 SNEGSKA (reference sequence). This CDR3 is CSADRQETQYF. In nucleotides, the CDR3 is TGCAGTGCCGACAGGCAAGAGACCCAGTACTTC.